The 21 T cell receptor beta chains below come from one sample, sequenced in a study of cytomegalovirus exposure and HLA in healthy donors. The PCR had 60 Vbeta and 13 Jbeta primers. Clones were sequenced by immunoSEQ multiplex PCR, and TCRdb holds only the in-frame ones, with some missing. The sample has under 200,000 clones; around 78% are singletons. The specimen sequenced was PBMCs. These TCRs come from a woman aged 25 to 39 in good health and CMV-seropositive.

The chain joins TRBV6-1 to TRBJ1-6; D ambiguous. This CDR3 region has 14 residues. Trimming cost V 5 bases and J 6 bases, with 11 bases left between them. The germline V gene encodes CDR1 MNHNS and CDR2 SASEGT. The CDR3 protein is CASSLGGVNSPLHF. CDR3 bases: TGTGCCAGCAGTCTAGGAGGAGTTAATTCACCCCTCCACTTT.

This clone was recorded a few times. The J gene is TRBJ1-3, the V gene TRBV18, with D maybe TRBD1 (6 bases). In germline, CDR1 is KGHSH, CDR2 LQKENI. V lost 6 bases, J lost 8 bases, and 14 bases lay in between. The CDR3 is 13 residues long. Here the CDR3 DNA reads TGTGCCAGCTCCCTCGGACAGAGCGACACCATATATTTT. This codes for CASSLGQSDTIYF.

J is TRBJ2-1 and V is TRBV11-2, with D maybe TRBD1 (6 bases). Germline V gives CDR1 SGHAT, CDR2 FQNNGV. With 1 base removed from V and 6 bases from J, the gap between germline ends came to 7 bases. The CDR3 has 13 amino acids. The chain's CDR3 is CASSLGRGNEQFF. CDR3 coding DNA: TGTGCCAGCAGCTTAGGCAGGGGCAATGAGCAGTTCTTC.

The chain links TRBV18 to TRBJ2-3, with D possibly being TRBD1 (5 bases). This CDR3 has 13 residues. Germline V gives CDR1 KGHSH, CDR2 LQKENI. Trimming removed 6 bases at V and 9 bases at J, with 16 bases between. The CDR3 nucleotides read TGTGCCAGCTCTCCGCAGGGTTCAGCGACGCAGTATTTT. Translation gives CASSPQGSATQYF.

This chain uses TRBV30 with TRBJ1-1, with unresolved D. CDR3 size: 13 residues. The V end lost 2 bases, the J end lost 7 bases, and 14 bases lay between the germline ends. Germline V lookup: CDR1 GTSNPN, CDR2 SVGIG (reference sequence). The CDR3, as DNA: TGTGCCTGGAGTAGTAACCCGCAGCGTGAAGCTTTCTTT. Encoded protein: CAWSSNPQREAFF.

CDR3 residues: CASTFTGGNTEAFF. In DNA form, the CDR3 reads TGTGCCAGCACCTTTACAGGGGGGAACACTGAAGCTTTCTTT. The chain uses TRBV6-1 and TRBJ1-1; 8 nucleotides match TRBD1. CDR1 and CDR2 (germline): MNHNS, SASEGT. The CDR3 length is 14 residues. The V segment lost 7 bases and the J segment 1 base; nucleotides outside the gene matches: 5.

The J gene is TRBJ2-2, the V gene TRBV7-8, with a weak D call TRBD2 (7 bases). CDR3 length: 18 residues. Trimming removed 7 bases from V and 2 bases from J, with 23 bases in between. The V gene's germline CDR1 is SGHVS and CDR2 FQNEAQ. CDR3 in amino acids: CASTYRGARLGNTGELFF. The DNA for the CDR3 is TGTGCCAGCACCTACCGGGGGGCCAGACTCGGTAACACCGGGGAGCTGTTTTTT. Drawing the rest from reference TRBV7-8 and TRBJ2-2, the complete variable domain is GAGVSQSPRYKVAKRGQDVALRCDPISGHVSLFWYQQALGQGPEFLTYFQNEAQLDKSGLPSDRFFAERPEGSVSTLKIQRTQQEDSAVYLCASTYRGARLGNTGELFFGEGSRLTVL.

This chain connects TRBV7-3 to TRBJ2-2, with D perhaps matching TRBD2 (7 bases). The V gene's germline CDR1 is SGHTA and CDR2 FQGTGA. The CDR3 consists of 17 residues. V was shortened by 5 bases and J by 3 bases, with 19 bases between the two germline ends. The CDR3 DNA reads TGTGCCAGCAGCCCGGTGGTGGGGGGGCAAGACACCGGGGAGCTGTTTTTT. Protein: CASSPVVGGQDTGELFF.

The sample holds a few counts of this clone. The chain uses TRBV18 and TRBJ1-1; no definite D call. The V end was cut by 1 base, the J end by 1 base, with 7 bases between. The CDR3 has 14 amino acids. The germline CDR1 and CDR2 sequences are KGHSH and LQKENI. CDR3 amino acids: CASSPLVRNTEAFF. The CDR3, as DNA: TGTGCCAGCTCACCACTAGTGAGGAACACTGAAGCTTTCTTT.

This rearrangement joins TRBV7-6 to TRBJ2-7, with 7 bases aligning to TRBD1. This CDR3 comprises 15 residues. Unmatched junction bases numbered 6, after V lost 0 bases and J lost 4 bases. Looked up from germline, CDR1 is SGHVS and CDR2 is FNYEAQ. The CDR3 nucleotides are TGTGCCAGCAGCTTAGCAGAGGGGGCGCGTTACGAGCAGTACTTC. This encodes CASSLAEGARYEQYF.

The chain has TRBV11-2 and TRBJ2-1; possibly TRBD2 for D (5 bases). There are 15 residues in the CDR3. V lost 1 base and J 9 bases, leaving 16 bases between the germline ends. From germline, CDR1 is SGHAT and CDR2 FQNNGV. For the CDR3, the DNA is TGTGCCAGCAGCTTAGGATCGCGGGCGTCGGGTGAGCAGTTCTTC. This encodes CASSLGSRASGEQFF.

The chain has TRBV4-1 and TRBJ2-2; TRBD2 matches at 11 bases. Germline V gives CDR1 MGHRA, CDR2 YSYEKL. This CDR3 has 19 residues. Trimming took 3 bases from V and 7 from J; bases not matched to a gene: 16. The CDR3 is CASSHGMTSGIGSGGELFF. The CDR3 bases are TGCGCCAGCAGCCATGGAATGACTAGCGGGATTGGGAGTGGCGGGGAGCTGTTTTTT.

The chain couples TRBV6-5 to TRBJ2-7; 8 positions match TRBD1. The CDR3 contains 14 residues. J gave up 6 bases and V 2 bases, and 6 bases lay outside the gene matches. Germline values: CDR1 MNHEY, CDR2 SVGAGI. DNA for the CDR3: TGTGCCAGCAGTTACGGGACAGGTCTACCCGAGCAGTACTTC. Its translation: CASSYGTGLPEQYF.

The sample holds a few counts of this clone. This chain links TRBV18 with TRBJ1-5; TRBD1 matches at 7 bases. V gave up 4 bases and J gave up 3 bases; unmatched junction bases: 3. Per germline, CDR1 KGHSH and CDR2 LQKENI. The CDR3 contains 14 residues. Here the CDR3 reads CASSLDRDNQPQHF. The CDR3 DNA is TGTGCCAGCTCACTTGACAGGGACAATCAGCCCCAGCATTTT.

The CDR3 reads CASSTGTEHWEKLFF. The CDR3 region has the DNA TGTGCCAGCAGCACGGGGACAGAGCACTGGGAAAAACTGTTTTTT. This sequence joins TRBV7-8 and TRBJ1-4, with 7 positions matching TRBD1. The CDR3 is 15 residues long. Germline CDR1 and CDR2: SGHVS and FQNEAQ. V dropped 5 bases and J dropped 8; count of bases not matched to a gene: 11.

CDR3 nucleotide sequence: TGTGCCAGCAGCTTACGCCGAGGGATTCAAGAGACCCAGTACTTC. Translation gives CASSLRRGIQETQYF. This chain joins TRBV11-2 and TRBJ2-5; a weak D match, TRBD2 (5 bases). Germline-derived CDR1 and CDR2 are SGHAT and FQNNGV. The CDR3 runs 15 residues. Trimming pared 2 bases from V and 2 bases from J, leaving 12 bases between.

The V call is TRBV6-1, the J call TRBJ2-7, with D possibly being TRBD2 (5 bases). The CDR3 runs to 15 residues. Trimming removed 1 base at V and 2 bases at J, with 12 bases between. Germline V gene sequence: CDR1 MNHNS, CDR2 SASEGT. This chain's CDR3 is CASSEGAGPPYEQYF. CDR3 sequence (DNA): TGTGCCAGCAGTGAAGGCGCGGGTCCCCCCTACGAGCAGTACTTC.

The rearrangement links TRBV4-3 to TRBJ2-3; TRBD2 matches at 8 bases. The CDR3 is 20 residues long. Germline CDR1 is LGHNA and CDR2 is YSLEER. J gave up 4 bases and V 1 base, and 19 bases lay outside the gene matches. This CDR3 reads CASSQALWSGRITPPDTQYF. The DNA of the CDR3 is TGCGCCAGCAGCCAAGCCCTTTGGAGCGGGAGAATAACCCCCCCAGATACGCAGTATTTT.

The chain is built from TRBV9 and TRBJ2-1, with 7 bases aligning to TRBD2. V gave up 3 bases and J gave up 4 bases; unmatched junction bases: 13. The CDR3 runs to 17 residues. The V gene's germline CDR1 is SGDLS and CDR2 YYNGEE. CDR3 nucleotide sequence: TGTGCCAGCAGCGCACGAGGGACTACCGGGGGTTACAATGAGCAGTTCTTC. As protein: CASSARGTTGGYNEQFF.

V and J are TRBV27 and TRBJ1-2; TRBD1 matches 7 bases. The CDR3 runs to 15 residues. Germline V gene lookup returns CDR1 MNHEY and CDR2 SMNVEV (reference sequence). With V trimmed by 5 bases and J by 4 bases, 10 bases remained unmatched. The CDR3 nucleotides read TGTGCCAGCAGTCTCTCGGACAGGCGCGTCTATGGCTACACCTTC. It codes for CASSLSDRRVYGYTF.

The CDR3 region has the DNA TGTGCCAGCAGCGTAGCAGGCGGGGCATATGGCTACACCTTC. It codes for CASSVAGGAYGYTF. This chain uses TRBV9 with TRBJ1-2, with D possibly TRBD1 on 5 matching bases. The V and J ends lost 0 bases and 5 bases respectively, with 11 bases between them. Germline V gene lookup returns CDR1 SGDLS and CDR2 YYNGEE. The CDR3 covers 14 residues.